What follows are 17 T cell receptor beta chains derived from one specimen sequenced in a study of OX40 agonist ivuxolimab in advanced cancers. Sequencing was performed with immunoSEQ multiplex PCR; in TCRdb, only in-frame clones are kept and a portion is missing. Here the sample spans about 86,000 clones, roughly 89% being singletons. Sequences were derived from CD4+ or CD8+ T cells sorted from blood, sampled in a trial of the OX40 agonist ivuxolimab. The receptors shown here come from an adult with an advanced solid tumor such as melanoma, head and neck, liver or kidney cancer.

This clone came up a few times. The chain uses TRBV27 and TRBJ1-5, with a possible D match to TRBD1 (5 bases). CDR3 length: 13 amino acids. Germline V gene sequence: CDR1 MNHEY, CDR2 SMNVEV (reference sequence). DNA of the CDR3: TGTGCGACCCGGGGGTATAGCAATCAGCCCCAGCATTTT. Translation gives CATRGYSNQPQHF.

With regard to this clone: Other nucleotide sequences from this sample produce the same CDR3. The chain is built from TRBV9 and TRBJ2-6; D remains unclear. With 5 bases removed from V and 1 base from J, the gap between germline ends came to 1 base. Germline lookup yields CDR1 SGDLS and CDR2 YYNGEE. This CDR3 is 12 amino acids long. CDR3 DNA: TGTGCCAGCAGTTCTGGGGCCAACGTCCTGACTTTC. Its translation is CASSSGANVLTF.

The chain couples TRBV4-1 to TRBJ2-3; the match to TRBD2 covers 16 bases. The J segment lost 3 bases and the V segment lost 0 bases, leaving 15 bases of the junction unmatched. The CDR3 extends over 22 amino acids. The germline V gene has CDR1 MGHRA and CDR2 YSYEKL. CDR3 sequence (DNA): TGCGCCAGCAGCCAAGAACCCGTCGGGACTAGCGGGAGGGCGGGTTTAACAGATACGCAGTATTTT. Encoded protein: CASSQEPVGTSGRAGLTDTQYF.

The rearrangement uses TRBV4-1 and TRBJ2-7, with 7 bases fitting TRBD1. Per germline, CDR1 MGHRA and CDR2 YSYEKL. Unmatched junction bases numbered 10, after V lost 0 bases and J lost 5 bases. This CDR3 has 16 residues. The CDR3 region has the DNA TGCGCCAGCAGCCAAGAACAGGGGCGCTTGTTACACGAGCAGTACTTC. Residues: CASSQEQGRLLHEQYF.

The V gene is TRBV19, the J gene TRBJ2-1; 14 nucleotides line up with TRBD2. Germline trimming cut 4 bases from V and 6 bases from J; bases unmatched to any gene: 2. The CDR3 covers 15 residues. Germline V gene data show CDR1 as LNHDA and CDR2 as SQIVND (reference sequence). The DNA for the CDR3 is TGTGCCAGTAGTACCGGACTAGCGGGGGGCAATGAGCAGTTCTTC. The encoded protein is CASSTGLAGGNEQFF.

The CDR3 protein is CASSSMYQETQYF. CDR3 nucleotide sequence: TGTGCCAGCAGTTCCATGTACCAAGAGACCCAGTACTTC. V gene TRBV27 combines with J gene TRBJ2-5; D gene uncertain. The CDR3 length is 13 residues. V was trimmed by 4 bases and J by 0 bases, leaving 6 bases between them. Germline values: CDR1 MNHEY, CDR2 SMNVEV (reference sequence).

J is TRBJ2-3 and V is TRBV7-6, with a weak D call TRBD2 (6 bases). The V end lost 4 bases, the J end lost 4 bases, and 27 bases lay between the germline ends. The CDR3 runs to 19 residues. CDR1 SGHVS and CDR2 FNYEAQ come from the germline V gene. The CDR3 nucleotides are TGTGCCAGCAGCTGGGGGAGGATCCTGGGCACCGTGGGCGCAGATACGCAGTATTTT. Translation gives CASSWGRILGTVGADTQYF.

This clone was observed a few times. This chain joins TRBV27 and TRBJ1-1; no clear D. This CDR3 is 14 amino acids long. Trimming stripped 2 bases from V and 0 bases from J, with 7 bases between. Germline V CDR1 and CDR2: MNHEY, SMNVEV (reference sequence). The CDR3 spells CASSLARVNTEAFF. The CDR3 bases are TGTGCCAGCAGTTTAGCACGGGTGAACACTGAAGCTTTCTTT.

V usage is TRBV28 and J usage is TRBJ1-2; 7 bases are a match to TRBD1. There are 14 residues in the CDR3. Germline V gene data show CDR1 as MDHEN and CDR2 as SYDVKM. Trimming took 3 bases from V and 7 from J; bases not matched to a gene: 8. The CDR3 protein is CASSFLAGGAGYTF. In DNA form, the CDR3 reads TGTGCCAGCAGTTTCTTGGCAGGGGGTGCTGGCTACACCTTC.

DNA for the CDR3: TGTGCCAGCAGCTTAGGGAGCACAGATACGCAGTATTTT. This sequence encodes CASSLGSTDTQYF. The chain employs TRBV7-3 and TRBJ2-3; no reliable D call. CDR1 and CDR2 (germline): SGHTA, FQGTGA. Trimming took off 2 bases at V and 0 bases at J, with 3 bases between the two ends. This CDR3 has 13 amino acids.

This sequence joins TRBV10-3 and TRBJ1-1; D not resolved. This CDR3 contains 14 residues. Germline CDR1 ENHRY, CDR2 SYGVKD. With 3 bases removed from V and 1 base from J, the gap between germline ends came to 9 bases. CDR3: CAISDQGENTEAFF. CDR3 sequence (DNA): TGTGCCATCAGTGACCAAGGAGAGAACACTGAAGCTTTCTTT.

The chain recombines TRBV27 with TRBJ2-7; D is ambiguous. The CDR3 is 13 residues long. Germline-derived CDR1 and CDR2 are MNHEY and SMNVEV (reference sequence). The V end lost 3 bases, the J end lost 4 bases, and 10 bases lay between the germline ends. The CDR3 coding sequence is TGTGCCAGCAGTTTGGGCGCGGTATACGAGCAGTACTTC. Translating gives CASSLGAVYEQYF.

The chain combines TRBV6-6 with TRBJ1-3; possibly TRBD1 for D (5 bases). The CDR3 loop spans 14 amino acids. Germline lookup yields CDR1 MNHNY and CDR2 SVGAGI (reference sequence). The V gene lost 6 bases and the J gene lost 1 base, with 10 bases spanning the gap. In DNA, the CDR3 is TGTGCCAGCAGCCCTGGGGGTTCTGGAAACACCATATATTTT. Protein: CASSPGGSGNTIYF.

DNA for the CDR3: TGTGCCAGCAGCTCGAGGGCTAGCGGGAGCCCAGATACGCAGTATTTT. Its protein is CASSSRASGSPDTQYF. The rearrangement links TRBV11-3 to TRBJ2-3, with TRBD2 identical over 10 bases. The CDR3 runs to 16 residues. V trimming: 4 bases; J trimming: 4 bases; junction bases outside the gene matches: 8. The germline V gene encodes CDR1 SGHNT and CDR2 YENEEA.

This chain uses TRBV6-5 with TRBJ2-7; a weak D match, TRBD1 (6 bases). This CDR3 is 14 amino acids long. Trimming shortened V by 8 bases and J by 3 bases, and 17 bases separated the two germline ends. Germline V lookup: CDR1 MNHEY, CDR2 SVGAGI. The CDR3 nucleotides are TGTGCCAGCCATAGGACAGTCGCGGGCTACGAGCAGTACTTC. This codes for CASHRTVAGYEQYF.

CDR3 sequence: CASSFGGATDTQYF. Here the CDR3 DNA reads TGTGCCAGCAGTTTCGGCGGCGCCACAGATACGCAGTATTTT. The chain is built from TRBV27 and TRBJ2-3; D uncertain. Germline loops: CDR1 MNHEY, CDR2 SMNVEV (reference sequence). Trimming removed 3 bases at V and 2 bases at J, with 9 bases between. This CDR3 spans 14 amino acids.

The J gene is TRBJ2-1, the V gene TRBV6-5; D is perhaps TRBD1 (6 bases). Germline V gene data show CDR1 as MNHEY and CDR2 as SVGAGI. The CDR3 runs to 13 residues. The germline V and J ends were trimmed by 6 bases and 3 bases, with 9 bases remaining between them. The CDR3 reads CASSQGYYNEQFF. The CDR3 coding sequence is TGTGCCAGCAGCCAGGGGTACTACAATGAGCAGTTCTTC.